This T cell receptor beta chain is from a study of vaccination and CD4 T cells after COVID-19. Study in general: Control cultures, each given a CEFX pool, an HIV-1 Nef pool, or no peptide, were included.

Germline CDR1 reads DFQATT; CDR2 reads SNEGSKA (reference sequence). The V segment lost 3 bases and the J segment 1 base; nucleotides outside the gene matches: 7. The CDR3 contains 15 residues. Treatment noted: approximately nine-day PBMC culture with coronavirus spike peptide pools or control peptides (ViraFEST assay). Antigen-specific T cell expansion with peptide pools preceded TCR sequencing in the ViraFEST approach. Sequencing of DNA taken from cultured CD4+ T cells relied on the Oncomine TCR Beta short-read assay. Genomic DNA was extracted from cultured CD4+ T cells. TCRdb redid the calling of the PCR reads with MiXCR, one entry per CDR3 protein. The repertoire holds roughly 19,000 distinct CDR3 sequences, with roughly 60% as singletons. This clonotype occurred a few times. The antigen remains undetermined.

Sequences were derived from CD4+ T cells from blood, cultured in vitro, sampled before SARS-CoV-2 vaccination. J is TRBJ1-1 and V is TRBV20-1; 8 bases map to TRBD1. This clonotype was sampled from a human donor who had recovered from COVID-19. The CDR3 reads CSASARTGTNTEAFF. The CDR3 DNA follows: TGCAGTGCTAGCGCCCGGACAGGGACGAACACTGAAGCTTTCTTT.